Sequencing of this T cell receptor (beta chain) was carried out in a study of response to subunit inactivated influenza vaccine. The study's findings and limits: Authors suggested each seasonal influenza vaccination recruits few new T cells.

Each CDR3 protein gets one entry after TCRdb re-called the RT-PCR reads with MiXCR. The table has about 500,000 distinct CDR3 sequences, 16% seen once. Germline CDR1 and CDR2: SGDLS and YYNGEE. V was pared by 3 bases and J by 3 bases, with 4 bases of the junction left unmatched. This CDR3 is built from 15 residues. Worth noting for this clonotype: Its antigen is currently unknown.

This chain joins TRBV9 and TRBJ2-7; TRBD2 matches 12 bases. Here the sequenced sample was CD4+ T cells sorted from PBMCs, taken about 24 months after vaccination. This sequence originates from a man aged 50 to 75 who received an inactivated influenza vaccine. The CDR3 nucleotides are TGTGCCAGCAGCGGGACTAGCGGGAACTACTACGAGCAGTACTTC. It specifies CASSGTSGNYYEQYF.